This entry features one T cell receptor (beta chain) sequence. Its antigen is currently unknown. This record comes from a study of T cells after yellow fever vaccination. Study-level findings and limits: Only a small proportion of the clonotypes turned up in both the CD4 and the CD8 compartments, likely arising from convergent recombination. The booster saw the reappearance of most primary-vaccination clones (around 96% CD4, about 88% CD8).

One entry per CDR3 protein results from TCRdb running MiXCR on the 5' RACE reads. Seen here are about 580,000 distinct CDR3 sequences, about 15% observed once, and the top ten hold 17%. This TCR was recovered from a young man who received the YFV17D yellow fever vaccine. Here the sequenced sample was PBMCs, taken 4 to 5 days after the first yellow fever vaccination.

In DNA form, the CDR3 reads TGCGCCAGCAGCCAAGATGGGGCTCGGGACACAAGCACAGATACGCAGTATTTT. This codes for CASSQDGARDTSTDTQYF. The V and J genes are TRBV4-3 and TRBJ2-3; the D gene is possibly TRBD1 (6 bases). CDR1 and CDR2 (germline): LGHNA, YSLEER. CDR3 length: 18 amino acids. Trimming removed 0 bases at V and 0 bases at J, with 16 bases between.